This T cell receptor beta chain was documented in a study of immune evolution from preneoplasia to lung adenocarcinoma. Whole-study context: HLA loss of heterozygosity: roughly 6.4% AIS, around 16% MIA, around 35% ADC, none AAH. Broader study findings: KRAS-mutant nodules had the highest T cell clonality. Later-stage lesions appeared to have more T cells, more diversity, less clonality.

Generated by immunoSEQ multiplex PCR, the TCRdb table keeps only in-frame clones and is missing some. The sample has about 26,000 clones; roughly 70% are singletons. Macro-dissection enriched premalignant or tumor cells before nucleic acid extraction. Looked up from germline, CDR1 is SGHRS and CDR2 is YFSETQ. Trimming shortened V by 0 bases and J by 1 base, and 5 bases separated the two germline ends. This CDR3 is 14 amino acids long. A word on this clone: Its target is unknown. Within the sample, other DNA sequences also encode this same CDR3.

The chain couples TRBV5-1 to TRBJ2-1; D is unresolved. Material for sequencing was FFPE invasive lung adenocarcinoma tissue. The TCR comes from a person aged 55 to 75 with invasive lung adenocarcinoma. Some clones in this sample may be carry-over from other donors' samples. The CDR3 loop reads CASSLATSYNEQFF. CDR3 in DNA: TGCGCCAGCAGCTTGGCTACTTCCTACAATGAGCAGTTCTTC.